This T cell receptor beta chain was obtained from a study of T cells in Graves' hyperthyroidism and ophthalmopathy. About the research overall: Prior to any treatment, at the point of initial diagnosis, peripheral blood was collected. Study-wide findings and caveats: Stable hyperthyroidism and ophthalmopathy were separated using 13 V-J signatures. The model anticipated ophthalmopathy a median about six months pre-onset.

Amplified regions were TCR beta CDR3 sequences from RNA transcripts. First-round RT-PCR targeting the TCR CDR3 was performed with the HTBI primer set. TCRdb independently ran MiXCR on the multiplex PCR reads; one entry per CDR3 protein. The sample has a few hundred thousand distinct CDR3 sequences, around 15% seen once. The CDR3 extends over 15 amino acids. V was clipped by 0 bases and J by 6 bases, with 14 bases between them. Looked up from germline, CDR1 is LGHNA and CDR2 is YNFKEQ. Regarding this clonotype: Its antigen is not known.

The clonotype was recovered from a woman aged 45-65 years with Graves' hyperthyroidism that later progressed to Graves' ophthalmopathy. The specimen was blood. The V gene is TRBV4-2, the J gene TRBJ1-2; possible D gene TRBD1, 5 bases. The CDR3, as DNA: TGTGCCAGCAGCCAAGATCGATCTGGGACGGATGGCTACACCTTC. Encoded protein: CASSQDRSGTDGYTF.